Included here is one TCR beta chain sequence, with context. These data come from a study of control samples from healthy donors and cancer patients. Assay used: immunoSEQ multiplex PCR; TCRdb lists only in-frame clones, some missing. In the table there are about 150,000 clones, about 93% of which are singletons. The CDR3 loop spans 15 amino acids. V lost 4 bases to trimming and J lost 4 bases, with 16 bases between them. The V gene's germline CDR1 is LGHDT and CDR2 YNNKEL (reference sequence). The genes are TRBV3-1 (or the pseudogene TRBV3-2) and TRBJ1-2; a possible D gene is TRBD1 (5 bases). The TCR was taken from a man aged 60 to 75 with colorectal cancer. Sequences were obtained from PBMCs. CDR3 residues: CASSPGTPGGYGYTF. CDR3 nucleotide sequence: TGTGCCAGCAGCCCCGGGACCCCCGGAGGCTATGGCTACACCTTC.